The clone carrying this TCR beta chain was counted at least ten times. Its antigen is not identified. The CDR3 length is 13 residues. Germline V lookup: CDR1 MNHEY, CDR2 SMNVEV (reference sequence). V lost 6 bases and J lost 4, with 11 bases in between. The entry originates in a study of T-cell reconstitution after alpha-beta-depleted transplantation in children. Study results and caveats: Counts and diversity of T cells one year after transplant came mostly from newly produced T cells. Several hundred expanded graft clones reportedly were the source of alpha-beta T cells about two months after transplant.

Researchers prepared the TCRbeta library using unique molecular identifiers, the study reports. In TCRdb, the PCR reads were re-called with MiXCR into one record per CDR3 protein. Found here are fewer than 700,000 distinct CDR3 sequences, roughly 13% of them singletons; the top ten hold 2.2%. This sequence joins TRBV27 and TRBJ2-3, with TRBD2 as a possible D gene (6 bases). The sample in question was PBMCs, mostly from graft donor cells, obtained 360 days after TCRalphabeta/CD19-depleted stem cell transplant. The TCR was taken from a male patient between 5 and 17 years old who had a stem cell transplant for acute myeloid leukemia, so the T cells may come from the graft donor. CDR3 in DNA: TGTGCCAGCAGGGACCCGGGGGCAGATACGCAGTATTTT. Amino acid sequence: CASRDPGADTQYF.